This T cell receptor beta chain was retrieved from a study of T-cell memory formation after mild COVID-19. Study-wide results and limits: Pre-infection memory already had some responding clones, implying cross-reactive memory joined. Contracting clones, day 15 to 85, had balanced CD4/CD8, and later expanders favored CD4+.

On this clonotype: The antigen is undetermined.

Constant-segment primers were used for 5'RACE, and the resulting TCR alpha and TCR beta cDNA libraries carried sample barcodes and UMIs. TCRdb used MiXCR to reprocess the 5' RACE reads, holding one entry per CDR3 protein. The repertoire includes 140,000 to 150,000 distinct CDR3 sequences, around 27% of them detected once, and around 22% sits in the top ten. Germline V gene sequence: CDR1 SGHVS, CDR2 FNYEAQ. The CDR3 runs to 15 residues. J lost 6 bases, V lost 5 bases, and 9 bases had no gene match. The sequence came from an adult woman who had mild COVID-19 (a few samples of this study predate the infection). Cell type and time point are not known. Sequencing was carried out using PBMCs or a T cell subset sorted from them (not recorded which). This chain connects TRBV7-6 to TRBJ2-3, with 9 bases lining up with TRBD2. The CDR3 sequence: CASSGMRGGSDTQYF. CDR3 nucleotide sequence: TGTGCCAGCAGCGGGATGCGGGGGGGCTCGGATACGCAGTATTTT.